These T cell receptor beta chains were read from a single sample in a study of blood T cells in healthy people across ages. TCRdb used MiXCR to reprocess the 5' RACE reads, holding one entry per CDR3 protein. There are 650,000 to 800,000 distinct CDR3 sequences in the sample; around 43% occur only once, and about a fifth lies in the top ten. Sequenced input: blood. The receptors originated from a man aged 55-75 years in good health. Each CDR3 is given with its conserved first and last residue. The D gene is left open where the match is weak. Rows may omit the clone size; those that give it use once, few, many or a size class.

abundance | d_gene | j_gene | v_gene | CDR3aa | CDR3nt
once | . | TRBJ2-5 | TRBV7-8 | CASTRHRVQETQYF | TGTGCCAGCACAAGGCATCGAGTCCAAGAGACCCAGTACTTC
few | TRBD1 | TRBJ1-2 | TRBV6-5 | CASSSRGFYTF | TGTGCCAGCAGTTCCAGGGGGTTCTACACCTTC
. | . | TRBJ2-2 | TRBV6-4 | CASSDGWNTGELFF | TGTGCCAGCAGTGACGGTTGGAACACCGGGGAGCTGTTTTTT
once | . | TRBJ2-5 | TRBV3-1 | CASSQARYQETQYF | TGTGCCAGCAGCCAAGCAAGGTACCAAGAGACCCAGTACTTC
. | TRBD1 | TRBJ1-1 | TRBV6-5 | CASSWGTGVRTEAFF | TGTGCCAGCAGTTGGGGGACAGGGGTTCGCACTGAAGCTTTCTTT
. | TRBD1 | TRBJ2-1 | TRBV4-3 | CASSQRGHNEQFF | TGCGCCAGCAGCCAAAGGGGGCACAATGAGCAGTTCTTC
. | TRBD1 | TRBJ2-5 | TRBV20-1 | CSATSPGQGVETQYF | TGCAGTGCTACTTCGCCGGGACAGGGTGTCGAGACCCAGTACTTC
. | . | TRBJ2-7 | TRBV29-1 | CSALGPYEQYF | TGCAGCGCCTTGGGACCCTACGAGCAGTACTTC
. | TRBD1 | TRBJ2-7 | TRBV7-2 | CASSLDPPDRGSSEQYF | TGTGCCAGCAGCTTAGATCCACCCGACAGGGGATCTAGTGAGCAGTACTTC
. | . | TRBJ1-2 | TRBV20-1 | CSARGGDLGGSYTF | TGCAGTGCTAGAGGGGGTGACTTGGGAGGTAGCTACACCTTC
. | TRBD1 | TRBJ2-3 | TRBV27 | CASRQARGRTDTQYF | TGTGCCAGCAGACAAGCCAGGGGGCGGACAGATACGCAGTATTTT
. | . | TRBJ1-1 | TRBV7-9 | CASSSPPTGPMNTEAFF | TGTGCCAGCAGCTCGCCCCCAACAGGCCCTATGAACACTGAAGCTTTCTTT
. | . | TRBJ2-7 | TRBV20-1 | CRASPGTNTYEQYF | TGCAGGGCCAGCCCCGGGACCAACACCTACGAGCAGTACTTC
. | . | TRBJ2-3 | TRBV29-1 | CSVDVDNTDTQYF | TGCAGCGTTGATGTAGACAACACAGATACGCAGTATTTT
. | . | TRBJ1-1 | TRBV5-1 | CASSYDSVSEAFF | TGCGCCAGCAGCTACGACAGCGTGTCTGAAGCTTTCTTT
. | . | TRBJ1-2 | TRBV2 | CASSARKKRDYGYTF | TGTGCCAGCAGTGCTCGAAAAAAGCGCGACTATGGCTACACCTTC
few | . | TRBJ2-3 | TRBV4-3 | CASSPADYPSTDTQYF | TGCGCCAGCAGCCCGGCTGACTATCCTAGCACAGATACGCAGTATTTT
. | . | TRBJ1-5 | TRBV14 | CATLRAPIGPQHF | TGTGCCACCTTGCGGGCCCCGATTGGGCCCCAGCATTTT
. | . | TRBJ2-1 | TRBV6-2/TRBV6-3 | CASSSRGSSGRSVNEQFF | TGTGCCAGCAGTTCGCGAGGGTCCAGCGGGCGTTCTGTCAATGAGCAGTTCTTC
few | TRBD1 | TRBJ1-2 | TRBV7-3 | CASSLTRTGKDYGYTF | TGTGCCAGCAGCTTAACACGGACAGGGAAGGACTATGGCTACACCTTC
. | TRBD2 | TRBJ2-1 | TRBV12-3/TRBV12-4 | CASSYGTRNEQFF | TGTGCCAGCAGCTACGGGACTAGGAATGAGCAGTTCTTC
. | . | TRBJ2-5 | TRBV5-1 | CASSLQTGQAVETQYF | TGCGCCAGCAGCTTGCAAACAGGCCAAGCGGTGGAGACCCAGTACTTC
. | TRBD1 | TRBJ1-1 | TRBV12-3/TRBV12-4 | CASSLTGGRAFF | TGTGCCAGCAGCCTTACAGGGGGCAGAGCTTTCTTT
few | . | TRBJ2-1 | TRBV3-1 | CASSQSVNEQFF | TGTGCCAGCAGCCAGTCTGTGAATGAGCAGTTCTTC
. | TRBD1 | TRBJ2-7 | TRBV29-1 | CSVHSGQGTGAYEQYF | TGCAGCGTTCACTCCGGACAGGGGACAGGGGCATACGAGCAGTACTTC
. | . | TRBJ2-1 | TRBV6-2/TRBV6-3 | CASGAASYNEQFF | TGTGCCAGCGGGGCTGCCTCCTACAATGAGCAGTTCTTC
. | TRBD2 | TRBJ2-5 | TRBV5-1 | CASSSKTSGVQQETQYF | TGCGCCAGCAGCTCCAAAACTAGCGGCGTACAACAAGAGACCCAGTACTTC
. | TRBD1 | TRBJ1-2 | TRBV20-1 | CSAYNMIRTGTNYGYTF | TGCAGTGCTTACAATATGATCAGGACAGGAACTAACTATGGCTACACCTTC
few | . | TRBJ1-6 | TRBV27 | CASSFGHLNSPLHF | TGTGCCAGCAGTTTTGGGCACCTAAATTCACCCCTCCACTTT
. | TRBD1 | TRBJ1-2 | TRBV20-1 | CSVFKQGAGYGYTF | TGCAGTGTTTTTAAACAGGGGGCTGGCTATGGCTACACCTTC
few | . | TRBJ1-4 | TRBV4-3 | CASSQSGGRNEKLFF | TGCGCCAGCAGCCAGTCGGGGGGTCGTAATGAAAAACTGTTTTTT
. | . | TRBJ1-5 | TRBV27 | CASVPGRRINQPQHF | TGTGCCAGCGTTCCGGGACGGAGGATCAATCAGCCCCAGCATTTT
. | . | TRBJ2-7 | TRBV6-2/TRBV6-3 | CASSFLQGNEQYF | TGTGCCAGCAGTTTCTTACAGGGAAATGAGCAGTACTTC
few | TRBD1 | TRBJ1-2 | TRBV2 | CASSIGTGNGYTF | TGTGCCAGCAGTATCGGGACAGGGAATGGCTACACCTTC
once | . | TRBJ1-3 | TRBV7-8 | CASSGTGRNTIYF | TGTGCCAGCAGCGGCACAGGGAGAAACACCATATATTTT
few | TRBD2 | TRBJ2-1 | TRBV6-5 | CASSLRTSGTQPYNEQFF | TGTGCCAGCAGTTTGAGGACTAGCGGCACGCAGCCCTACAATGAGCAGTTCTTC
. | . | TRBJ2-1 | TRBV9 | CASSVSGSHNEQFF | TGTGCCAGCAGCGTAAGCGGGTCCCACAATGAGCAGTTCTTC
. | . | TRBJ2-3 | TRBV12-3/TRBV12-4 | CASSEHADTQYF | TGTGCCAGCAGCGAGCACGCAGATACGCAGTATTTT
many | . | TRBJ1-1 | TRBV6-2/TRBV6-3 | CASRMPTLEAFF | TGTGCCAGCAGGATGCCCACTCTCGAAGCTTTCTTT
. | . | TRBJ1-4 | TRBV9 | CASSVSGEKLFF | TGTGCCAGCAGCGTATCGGGTGAAAAACTGTTTTTT
. | TRBD2 | TRBJ2-3 | TRBV7-2 | CASSLSGSGGTLRSQYF | TGTGCCAGCAGCCTCTCGGGTAGCGGGGGGACCCTGAGGTCGCAGTATTTT
few | TRBD2 | TRBJ2-3 | TRBV7-8 | CASSLEDSGAITDTQYF | TGTGCCAGCAGCTTAGAAGATAGCGGGGCTATCACAGATACGCAGTATTTT
. | TRBD2 | TRBJ2-7 | TRBV7-2 | CASTPDGGATYEQYF | TGTGCCAGCACCCCGGACGGGGGGGCCACTTACGAGCAGTACTTC
. | . | TRBJ1-2 | TRBV20-1 | CSTYRDYGYTF | TGCAGTACCTACAGAGACTATGGCTACACCTTC
. | TRBD1 | TRBJ2-2 | TRBV20-1 | CSARDSRQGPTGELFF | TGCAGTGCTAGAGATTCGCGACAGGGCCCCACCGGGGAGTTGTTTTTT
. | . | TRBJ2-1 | TRBV5-1 | CASSSGGHSSYNEQFF | TGCGCCAGCAGCTCTGGAGGACATTCCTCCTACAATGAGCAGTTCTTC
. | . | TRBJ2-3 | TRBV20-1 | CSVPGQSPDTQYF | TGCAGTGTCCCTGGACAGTCCCCAGATACGCAGTATTTT
once | . | TRBJ1-2 | TRBV12-3/TRBV12-4 | CASSSELSGVIGYTF | TGTGCCAGCAGTTCTGAACTGTCAGGGGTAATTGGCTACACCTTC
few | TRBD1 | TRBJ1-2 | TRBV27 | CASSLEAPGGPTNYGYTF | TGTGCCAGCAGTTTAGAGGCGCCAGGGGGCCCAACTAACTATGGCTACACCTTC
. | . | TRBJ2-3 | TRBV20-1 | CSAARGAKGSTDTQYF | TGCAGTGCCGCCCGAGGGGCGAAGGGATCAACAGATACGCAGTATTTT
. | TRBD1 | TRBJ2-1 | TRBV7-6 | CASSQGVPSYNEQFF | TGTGCCAGCAGCCAGGGGGTGCCCTCCTACAATGAGCAGTTCTTC
. | . | TRBJ1-5 | TRBV7-2 | CASSAGVVSNQPQHF | TGTGCCAGCAGCGCCGGGGTTGTGAGCAATCAGCCCCAGCATTTT
. | . | TRBJ2-1 | TRBV6-2/TRBV6-3 | CASSYEWKLFF | TGTGCCAGCAGTTACGAGTGGAAACTGTTCTTC
. | TRBD1 | TRBJ2-1 | TRBV24-1 | CATNDPGQGSGEQFF | TGTGCCACCAACGATCCGGGACAGGGATCTGGTGAGCAGTTCTTC
few | TRBD2 | TRBJ2-5 | TRBV6-2/TRBV6-3 | CASSQTRTSGTGWEQYF | TGTGCCAGCAGTCAAACCCGGACTAGCGGTACGGGTTGGGAGCAGTACTTC
. | . | TRBJ2-2 | TRBV6-6 | CASSLGQINTGELFF | TGTGCCAGCAGCCTCGGACAGATAAACACCGGGGAGCTGTTTTTT